Presented here are 2 T cell receptor beta chains from one specimen sequenced in a study of human T cells and chemical hapten exposure (dated by TCRdb to about 2021). Library prep was done by RACE. The sample was run on a NextSeq 500. TCRdb reprocessed the public reads (quality trimming at Q25 with fastp, clone calling with MiXCR) and kept in-frame beta chains. A single entry per CDR3 protein holds the most common genes and DNA from its merged rows. Counted in this sample were about 110,000 distinct CDR3 sequences; 12% of them appeared once. The ten largest account for roughly 1.5% of the sample. This specimen's time point label, per the study, means: pre-sensitization, week 0. The treatment or condition label corresponds to: therapeutic diphenylcyclopropenone sensitization with weekly scalp DPC. Sequencing was performed on whole blood, taken in connection with sensitization to the hapten diphenylcyclopropenone (DPC). These receptors came from a woman between 50 and 59 years old with alopecia areata. Some clones in this sample may be carry-over from other donors' samples.

The rearrangement joins TRBV11-3 to TRBJ2-2; D is possibly TRBD1 (6 bases). Germline-derived CDR1 and CDR2 are SGHNT and YENEEA. V was trimmed by 4 bases and J by 6 bases, leaving 12 bases between them. The CDR3 has 14 residues. This CDR3 reads CASSSHRDAGELFF. The CDR3, as DNA: TGTGCCAGCAGCTCACACAGGGATGCCGGGGAGCTGTTTTTT.

The chain is built from TRBV18 and TRBJ2-1; D may correspond to TRBD1 or TRBD2 (5 bases each). The CDR3 loop spans 13 amino acids. V lost 1 base to trimming and J lost 7 bases, with 8 bases between them. Germline CDR1 reads KGHSH; CDR2 reads LQKENI. In DNA form, the CDR3 reads TGTGCCAGCTCACCACTAGAGGGGAATGAGCAGTTCTTC. This encodes CASSPLEGNEQFF.